These T cell receptor beta chains were read from a single sample in a study of shared clonotypes between healthy human individuals. Here immunoSEQ multiplex PCR was the method, and the copy in TCRdb shows in-frame clones only, minus some. This sample carries some 1 million clones, around 76% of them seen once, and the ten largest clones take roughly 1.4%. The source material was memory CD4+ T cells sorted from blood. These TCRs come from a man aged 18-30 years in good health. CDR3s leave out the opening cysteine and the closing phenylalanine or tryptophan.

j_call v_call cdr3_aa
TRBJ2-7 TRBV5-1 ASSLSGLASYEQY
TRBJ2-5 TRBV7-6 ASSLLLAGARETQY
TRBJ2-3 TRBV19 ASTEWPGVADTQY
TRBJ2-5 TRBV5-1 ASSLGQSLVGTQY
TRBJ2-7 TRBV5-1 ASSLRGSDEQY
TRBJ2-2 TRBV18 ASSLNIGNTGELF
TRBJ2-7 TRBV4-2 ASSPGDRGSYEQY
TRBJ1-4 TRBV11-1 ASSSSAVAATNEKLF
TRBJ1-2 TRBV11-2 ASSPDRQYGYT
TRBJ2-3 TRBV13 ASSWRGAGTDTQY
TRBJ1-5 TRBV27 ASRRQGSNSNQPQH
TRBJ1-1 TRBV6-6 ASSYSGGFTEAF
TRBJ1-2 TRBV30 AWARDSGA
TRBJ2-3 TRBV5-6 ASSLIAGGTDTQY
TRBJ2-3 TRBV2 ASRGTSGFLSTDTQY
TRBJ1-4 TRBV19 ASSTAGREKLF